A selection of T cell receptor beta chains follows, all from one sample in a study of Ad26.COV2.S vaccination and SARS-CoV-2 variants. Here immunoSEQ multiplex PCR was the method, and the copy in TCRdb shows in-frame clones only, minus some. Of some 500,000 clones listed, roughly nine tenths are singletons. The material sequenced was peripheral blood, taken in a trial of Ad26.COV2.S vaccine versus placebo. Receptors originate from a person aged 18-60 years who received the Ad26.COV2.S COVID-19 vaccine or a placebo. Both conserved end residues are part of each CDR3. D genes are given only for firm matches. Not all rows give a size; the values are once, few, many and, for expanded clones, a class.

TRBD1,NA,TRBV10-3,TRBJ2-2,TGTGCCACTGGGGACAGGGGGCGAGGGGAGCTGTTTTTT,CATGDRGRGELFF
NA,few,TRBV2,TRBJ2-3,TGTGCCTCCACGTTTAGCACAGATACGCAGTATTTT,CASTFSTDTQYF
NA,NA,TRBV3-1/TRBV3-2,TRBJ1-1,TGTGCCAGCAGCCATCCAGGGACTGAAGCTTTCTTT,CASSHPGTEAFF
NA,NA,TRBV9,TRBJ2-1,TGTGCCAGCAGCCCCTCGGGCCGAGCGGACAATGAGCAGTTCTTC,CASSPSGRADNEQFF
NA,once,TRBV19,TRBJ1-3,TGTGCCAGTAGTATAGATTCGGCAGCTGGAAACACCATATATTTT,CASSIDSAAGNTIYF
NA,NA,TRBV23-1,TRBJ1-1,TGCGCCAGCAGCGACCATGGCCCCCATGAAGCTTTCTTT,CASSDHGPHEAFF
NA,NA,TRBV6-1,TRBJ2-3,TGTGCCAGCAGCAGTTGGACAGTGGATACGCAGTATTTT,CASSSWTVDTQYF
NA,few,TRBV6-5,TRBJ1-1,TGTGCCAGCAGTTACTGGCAGAACACTGAAGCTTTCTTT,CASSYWQNTEAFF
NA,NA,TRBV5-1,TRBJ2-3,TGCGCCAGCAGCTCCCCCCGCGGGGTAGTCCCTCCAGATACGCAGTATTTT,CASSSPRGVVPPDTQYF
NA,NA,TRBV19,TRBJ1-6,TGTGCCAGTAGTATATCGTGGACTGGGCGCCAGTTTTCACCCCTCCACTTT,CASSISWTGRQFSPLHF